This T cell receptor beta chain was sequenced for a study of CXCR3-negative and CXCR3-positive naive CD8 T cells. The TRB libraries of cDNA were built by UMI-labeled 5' RACE. TCRdb re-called the 5' RACE reads; every CDR3 protein appears as one record, without DNA. This sample's clone table lists 100,000 to 150,000 distinct CDR3 sequences. From germline, CDR1 is MGHRA and CDR2 YSYEKL. The CDR3 has 16 residues. Sequencing input: naive CXCR3- CD8+ T cells from blood. The subset here: CD45RO-CCR7+CD27+CD95- naive CD8+ T cells lacking CXCR3 (TNR3-). The receptor's source is a human donor in good health. Some clones in this sample may be carry-over from other donors' samples. This chain links TRBV4-1 with TRBJ1-6; TCRdb designates TRBD1, a call that cannot be tested without DNA. Here the CDR3 reads CASSPLRTGEFSPLHF.